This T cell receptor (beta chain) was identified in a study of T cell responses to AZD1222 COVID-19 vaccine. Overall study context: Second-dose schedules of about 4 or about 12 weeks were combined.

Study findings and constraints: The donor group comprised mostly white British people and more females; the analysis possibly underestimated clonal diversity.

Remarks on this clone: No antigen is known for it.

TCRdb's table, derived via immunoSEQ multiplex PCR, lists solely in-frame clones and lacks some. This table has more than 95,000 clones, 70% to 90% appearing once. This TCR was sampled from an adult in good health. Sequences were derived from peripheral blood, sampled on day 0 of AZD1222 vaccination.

CDR3 coding DNA: TGTGCCATCAGCCAGACAGGGGCGAACAATCAGCCCCAGCATTTT. It translates to CAISQTGANNQPQHF. The genes are TRBV10-3 and TRBJ1-5, with 8 positions matching TRBD1. This CDR3 is 15 amino acids long. Germline V gene lookup returns CDR1 ENHRY and CDR2 SYGVKD. J was trimmed by 3 bases and V by 6 bases; bases with no gene match: 7.